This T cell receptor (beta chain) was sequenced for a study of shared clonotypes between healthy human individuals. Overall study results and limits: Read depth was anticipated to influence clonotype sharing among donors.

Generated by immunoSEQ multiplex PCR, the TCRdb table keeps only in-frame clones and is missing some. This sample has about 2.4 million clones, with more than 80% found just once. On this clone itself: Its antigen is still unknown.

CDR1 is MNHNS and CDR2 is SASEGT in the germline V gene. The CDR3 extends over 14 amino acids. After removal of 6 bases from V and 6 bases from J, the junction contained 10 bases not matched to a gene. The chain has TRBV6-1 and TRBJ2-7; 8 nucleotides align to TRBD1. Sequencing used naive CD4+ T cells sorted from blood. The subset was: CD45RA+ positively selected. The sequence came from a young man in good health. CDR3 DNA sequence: TGTGCCAGCAGGAAACAGGGGGAGTATGGCGAGCAGTACTTC. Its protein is CASRKQGEYGEQYF.